Listed here are 24 T cell receptor beta chains from one sample, sequenced in a study of cytotoxic CD8 clonotypes in ibrutinib-treated CLL. The table came from immunoSEQ multiplex PCR; TCRdb's copy has only in-frame clones and leaves some out. The repertoire includes more than 200,000 clones, roughly 65% of them detected once, and about 6% sits in the top ten. Sequencing was performed on PBMCs, taken after 12 months of ibrutinib treatment. The receptors originated from a human donor with chronic lymphocytic leukemia.

This chain joins TRBV4-3 and TRBJ2-1, with 9 bases lining up with TRBD2. V dropped 1 base and J dropped 4; count of bases not matched to a gene: 2. The CDR3 is 15 amino acids. Germline V gene data show CDR1 as LGHNA and CDR2 as YSLEER. The CDR3 is CASSQGAGGYNEQFF. The CDR3 nucleotides are TGCGCCAGCAGCCAAGGAGCGGGAGGATACAATGAGCAGTTCTTC.

This clone was recorded only once. The chain has TRBV7-2 and TRBJ2-2; D is undetermined. Germline V gives CDR1 SGHTA, CDR2 FQGNSA. Trimming removed 5 bases at V and 4 bases at J, with 20 bases between. CDR3 length: 17 amino acids. The CDR3 DNA reads TGTGCCAGCAGCCCTTCCGGGCGGAGAGGCTCCACCGGGGAGCTGTTTTTT. This codes for CASSPSGRRGSTGELFF.

The gene calls are TRBV9 and TRBJ2-3; TRBD2 might be the D (6 bases). Trimming took 4 bases from V and 8 from J, leaving 14 bases between them. The CDR3 length is 13 residues. Per the germline V gene, CDR1 is SGDLS and CDR2 is YYNGEE. CDR3 DNA sequence: TGTGCCAGCAGCTCGGGACTGCAAAGTACGCAGTATTTT. Protein: CASSSGLQSTQYF.

The V gene is TRBV11-3, the J gene TRBJ2-1; 9 nucleotides line up with TRBD2. The trim removed 1 base at V and 4 bases at J, leaving 11 bases unmatched. CDR1 is SGHNT and CDR2 is YENEEA in the germline V gene. The CDR3 totals 18 residues. In nucleotides, the CDR3 is TGTGCCAGCAGCTTAGGACCTAATAGCGGGAGACTTTACAATGAGCAGTTCTTC. Its translation: CASSLGPNSGRLYNEQFF.

The chain is built from TRBV5-4 and TRBJ2-1, with 7 bases fitting TRBD2. This CDR3 is 13 amino acids long. With 4 bases clipped from V and 9 bases from J, the junction kept 7 bases outside the gene matches. From germline, CDR1 is SGHNT and CDR2 YYREEE (reference sequence). CDR3 sequence reads: CASSAKAGREQFF. The DNA of the CDR3 is TGTGCCAGCAGCGCAAAAGCGGGGCGTGAGCAGTTCTTC.

J is TRBJ1-1 and V is TRBV30; D not resolved. CDR1 is GTSNPN, CDR2 SVGIG, per germline (reference sequence). The CDR3 is 15 residues long. V lost 1 base and J 1 base, leaving 13 bases between the germline ends. CDR3 DNA sequence: TGTGCCTGGAGTGCCACCGGACTGCCGAACACTGAAGCTTTCTTT. It codes for CAWSATGLPNTEAFF.

The chain links TRBV19 to TRBJ1-6; 7 bases agree with TRBD1. With 7 bases clipped from V and 9 bases from J, the junction kept 12 bases outside the gene matches. CDR3 length: 15 amino acids. Germline V CDR1 and CDR2: LNHDA, SQIVND (reference sequence). In DNA form, the CDR3 reads TGTGCCAGTAATCACCGGACAGGTGATAGTTCACCCCTCCACTTT. Translation: CASNHRTGDSSPLHF.

This clone was found a few times. V usage is TRBV21-1 and J usage is TRBJ2-1; TRBD2, the D gene given by the table, was not confirmed from the DNA. TRBV21-1 counts as a pseudogene. This CDR3 is 18 amino acids long. The CDR3 nucleotides are TGTGCCAGCAGCAATGGTCCCGGGGCGGGAAGCTCCTACAATGAGCAGTTCTTC. Residues: CASSNGPGAGSSYNEQFF.

CDR3 nucleotides: TGTGCCAGCATCTCGGACAGCTTTTTCTCTGGAAACACCATATATTTT. It specifies CASISDSFFSGNTIYF. This rearrangement joins TRBV2 to TRBJ1-3; D is perhaps TRBD1 (6 bases). This CDR3 has 16 amino acids. The germline CDR1 and CDR2 sequences are SNHLY and FYNNEI. V shed 7 bases and J shed 0 bases, with 16 bases lying between them.

This chain joins TRBV25-1 and TRBJ2-7; 7 nucleotides match TRBD1. The J segment lost 6 bases and the V segment lost 4 bases, leaving 6 bases of the junction unmatched. The germline CDR1 and CDR2 sequences are MGHDK and SYGVNS. The CDR3 runs 13 residues. CDR3 nucleotides: TGTGCCAGCAGTGCGGTAGGGGGCTCCGAGCAGTACTTC. Protein product: CASSAVGGSEQYF.

This clone was observed a few times. Other DNA sequences in this specimen translate into the identical CDR3. The rearrangement links TRBV7-3 to TRBJ2-3; D is perhaps TRBD2 (7 bases). Trimming removed 3 bases from V and 5 bases from J, with 15 bases in between. The CDR3 spans 15 residues. Germline V lookup: CDR1 SGHTA, CDR2 FQGTGA. The CDR3 sequence: CASSFSGGLGDTQYF. CDR3 coding DNA: TGTGCCAGCAGCTTCTCCGGGGGGCTAGGAGATACGCAGTATTTT.

The rearrangement joins TRBV19 to TRBJ2-7; 7 positions agree with TRBD1. Trimming removed 2 bases from V and 3 bases from J; junction bases left unmatched: 4. The CDR3 extends over 14 amino acids. CDR1 and CDR2 (germline): LNHDA, SQIVND (reference sequence). CDR3 loop: CASSIRSGGYEQYF. CDR3 nucleotides: TGTGCCAGTAGTATACGGTCAGGGGGCTACGAGCAGTACTTC.

The chain links TRBV5-4 to TRBJ2-2, with 12 positions matching TRBD2. The J segment lost 2 bases and the V segment lost 4 bases, leaving 3 bases of the junction unmatched. CDR1 is SGHNT and CDR2 is YYREEE in the germline V gene (reference sequence). This CDR3 spans 16 amino acids. DNA for the CDR3: TGTGCCAGCAGCCCAGGACTAGCGGGAAACACCGGGGAGCTGTTTTTT. Translating gives CASSPGLAGNTGELFF. The whole variable domain, remainder taken from reference TRBV5-4 and TRBJ2-2, is ETGVTQSPTHLIKTRGQQVTLRCSSQSGHNTVSWYQQALGQGPQFIFQYYREEENGRGNFPPRFSGLQFPNYSSELNVNALELDDSALYLCASSPGLAGNTGELFFGEGSRLTVL.

This clone was recorded once. This chain uses TRBV4-3 with TRBJ2-2; D is ambiguous. V dropped 5 bases and J dropped 7 bases, with 14 bases sitting between them. This CDR3 contains 14 residues. Germline CDR1 and CDR2: LGHNA and YSLEER. CDR3 bases: TGCGCCAGCAGCTACAAGATGGGCGGCGGGGAGCTGTTTTTT. Translated, it gives CASSYKMGGGELFF.

The CDR3 loop reads CASSLDGPSNQPQHF. CDR3 DNA: TGCGCCAGCAGCCTCGACGGACCTAGCAATCAGCCCCAGCATTTT. The genes are TRBV5-1 and TRBJ1-5; D is unresolved. The V gene lost 4 bases and the J gene lost 0 bases, with 11 bases spanning the gap. CDR3 length: 15 amino acids. Germline CDR1 and CDR2: SGHRS and YFSETQ.

The chain carries TRBV25-1 and TRBJ1-2; a weak D match, TRBD1 (5 bases). The CDR3 is 12 residues long. Trimming stripped 1 base from V and 8 bases from J, with 8 bases between. Looked up from germline, CDR1 is MGHDK and CDR2 is SYGVNS. The CDR3 protein is CASSEWGQGYTF. The CDR3 region has the DNA TGTGCCAGCAGTGAATGGGGCCAGGGCTACACCTTC.

The rearrangement links TRBV16 to TRBJ1-4, with unresolved D. This CDR3 has 15 residues. The germline V gene has CDR1 KGHSY and CDR2 FQNENV. V was trimmed by 4 bases and J by 7 bases, leaving 16 bases between them. CDR3 sequence (DNA): TGTGCCAGCAGCCCCTTTGTGGGGAGTAGTGAAAAACTGTTTTTT. Its translation is CASSPFVGSSEKLFF.

The chain has TRBV28 and TRBJ2-5; the match to TRBD2 covers 13 bases. Germline V gives CDR1 MDHEN, CDR2 SYDVKM. CDR3 length equals 14 residues. Unmatched junction bases numbered 7, after V lost 10 bases and J lost 5 bases. The CDR3 here is CATRLAGGSETQYF. The CDR3 DNA sequence: TGTGCCACCAGACTAGCGGGAGGATCGGAGACCCAGTACTTC.

The chain links TRBV2 to TRBJ2-1; D remains ambiguous. CDR1 is SNHLY and CDR2 is FYNNEI in the germline V gene. V was clipped by 5 bases and J by 1 base, with 9 bases between them. This CDR3 spans 14 amino acids. The CDR3 DNA sequence: TGTGCCAGCAGTTTGACAATGTCCTACAATGAGCAGTTCTTC. Its protein is CASSLTMSYNEQFF. Drawing the rest from reference TRBV2 and TRBJ2-1, the complete variable domain is EPEVTQTPSHQVTQMGQEVILRCVPISNHLYFYWYRQILGQKVEFLVSFYNNEISEKSEIFDDQFSVERPDGSNFTLKIRSTKLEDSAMYFCASSLTMSYNEQFFGPGTRLTVL.

The rearrangement uses TRBV6-7 and TRBJ2-6; 8 nucleotides line up with TRBD1. TRBV6-7 belongs to the ORF category, with a function that is uncertain. The CDR3 covers 16 residues. V dropped 8 bases and J dropped 0; count of bases not matched to a gene: 6. In DNA, the CDR3 is TGTGCCAGCCTCAGACAGGGGAGCTCTGGGGCCAACGTCCTGACTTTC. This encodes CASLRQGSSGANVLTF.

The rearrangement joins TRBV5-6 to TRBJ1-2; D uncertain. The length of the CDR3 is 12 residues. The V and J ends lost 10 bases and 1 base respectively, with 11 bases between them. The germline V gene has CDR1 SGHDT and CDR2 YYEEEE. CDR3 sequence: CAGGAGNYGYTF. CDR3 sequence (DNA): TGTGCCGGAGGAGCGGGTAACTATGGCTACACCTTC. Looking up the rest from reference TRBV5-6 and TRBJ1-2 gives the full variable domain: DAGVTQSPTHLIKTRGQQVTLRCSPKSGHDTVSWYQQALGQGPQFIFQYYEEEERQRGNFPDRFSGHQFPNYSSELNVNALLLGDSALYLCAGGAGNYGYTFGSGTRLTVV.

This sequence joins TRBV5-4 and TRBJ2-7; TRBD1 matches 7 bases. Germline V gives CDR1 SGHNT, CDR2 YYREEE (reference sequence). This CDR3 comprises 14 residues. The V gene end was trimmed by 0 bases and the J gene end by 1 base; junction bases not matched to a gene: 1. The CDR3 is CASSLDRGSYEQYF. DNA of the CDR3: TGTGCCAGCAGCTTGGACAGGGGTTCCTACGAGCAGTACTTC.

The chain couples TRBV28 to TRBJ1-2; 8 bases line up with TRBD1. V was pared by 6 bases and J by 3 bases, with 0 bases of the junction left unmatched. The germline CDR1 and CDR2 sequences are MDHEN and SYDVKM. The CDR3 contains 12 residues. The CDR3 region is CASRGQDYGYTF. The CDR3 bases are TGTGCCAGCAGGGGACAGGACTATGGCTACACCTTC.

The chain couples TRBV11-2 to TRBJ2-3; D gene uncertain. The V gene's germline CDR1 is SGHAT and CDR2 FQNNGV. The CDR3 spans 15 residues. V dropped 4 bases and J dropped 4 bases, with 15 bases sitting between them. CDR3: CASSYTRPGSDTQYF. The CDR3 nucleotides are TGTGCCAGCAGCTATACCCGTCCAGGTTCAGATACGCAGTATTTT.